Following are 26 T cell receptor beta chains from one sample sequenced in a study of shared clonotypes between healthy human individuals (TCRdb year 2020). The library was prepared using the immunoSEQ multiplex PCR assay. TCRdb took this table from immuneACCESS and kept in-frame rearrangements with V and J called. Such tables lack part of the clones; where checked against another copy, unresolved V genes explain under half of the gap, and the rest is unexplained. For this sample the table gives approximately 2,200,000 clones, of which approximately 94% were detected only once. The ten most abundant clones make up around 1.7% of the sample. CD8 naive samples were obtained by positive selection for CCR7 among CD45RO-negative cells, yielding a CD45RA+CCR7+ population from which TemRA cells were excluded. Sequences were obtained from naive CD8+ T cells from PBMCs. In the paper's terms, the cell subset or site label means: CD45RA+CCR7+. These receptors were collected from a man between 18 and 29 years old in good health. Some clones in this sample may be carry-over from other donors' samples.

V is TRBV4-3 and J is TRBJ1-1; the match to TRBD1 covers 7 bases. Germline CDR1 LGHNA, CDR2 YSLEER. Trimming removed 0 bases from V and 1 base from J; junction bases left unmatched: 5. The CDR3 runs 16 residues. The CDR3 DNA reads as TGCGCCAGCAGCCAAGAGTCGGGACAGCGGAACACTGAAGCTTTCTTT. Its protein product is CASSQESGQRNTEAFF.

This sequence joins TRBV15 and TRBJ1-5; D is possibly TRBD1 (6 bases). Deletions cut 0 bases from V and 6 bases from J, with 12 bases between. The length of the CDR3 is 15 residues. The germline CDR1 and CDR2 sequences are LNHNV and YYDKDF (reference sequence). The CDR3 reads CATSRESGESQPQHF. CDR3 coding DNA: TGTGCCACCAGCAGAGAGTCAGGGGAAAGTCAGCCCCAGCATTTT.

The chain couples TRBV27 to TRBJ2-7; D possibly uses TRBD1 or TRBD2 (6 bases each). This CDR3 contains 15 residues. Per germline, CDR1 MNHEY and CDR2 SMNVEV (reference sequence). V lost 5 bases and J lost 6, with 20 bases in between. CDR3 coding DNA: TGTGCCAGCAGTCCCTTAGGGGGGTCGGGGCTCGAGCAGTACTTC. Translating gives CASSPLGGSGLEQYF.

The chain uses TRBV28 and TRBJ2-2; no clear D. The CDR3 contains 14 residues. CDR1 and CDR2 (germline): MDHEN, SYDVKM. V lost 3 bases, J lost 4 bases, and 9 bases lay in between. The CDR3 region is CASSFLATTGELFF. The CDR3 nucleotides are TGTGCCAGCAGTTTCTTGGCCACCACCGGGGAGCTGTTTTTT.

This rearrangement joins TRBV27 to TRBJ1-2; D is unresolved. V was cut by 6 bases and J by 1 base, with 6 bases left in between. This CDR3 spans 12 amino acids. Germline CDR1 is MNHEY and CDR2 is SMNVEV (reference sequence). The CDR3 is CASRESNYGYTF. The CDR3 coding sequence is TGTGCCAGCAGGGAGAGTAACTATGGCTACACCTTC.

The V and J genes are TRBV11-2 and TRBJ2-7; TRBD2 is a possible D gene (5 bases). The V and J ends lost 5 bases and 3 bases respectively, with 14 bases between them. Germline values: CDR1 SGHAT, CDR2 FQNNGV. This CDR3 contains 14 residues. CDR3 nucleotides: TGTGCCAGCAGCCATCCGGGGTTAGGCTACGAGCAGTACTTC. The encoded protein is CASSHPGLGYEQYF.

The chain employs TRBV19 and TRBJ1-1; TRBD1 agrees at 9 bases. Germline V gene data show CDR1 as LNHDA and CDR2 as SQIVND (reference sequence). V gave up 5 bases and J gave up 3 bases; unmatched junction bases: 4. CDR3 length: 14 residues. CDR3 sequence: CASSHRGLDTEAFF. CDR3 in DNA: TGTGCCAGTAGTCACAGGGGGCTTGACACTGAAGCTTTCTTT.

Concerning this clone: A much larger clone differs by one base, so this may be a read error. CDR3 nucleotides: TGTGCCAGCAGTTTCTGGGGCACTGAAGCTTTCTTT. Its translation is CASSFWGTEAFF. This chain connects TRBV25-1 to TRBJ1-1; D unclear. CDR1 is MGHDK, CDR2 SYGVNS, per germline. The CDR3 runs 12 residues. V lost 5 bases, J lost 4 bases, and 8 bases lay in between.

Remarks on this clone: Other DNA sequences in the same sample also yield this CDR3. The rearrangement links TRBV6-5 to TRBJ2-1; no clear D. Germline lookup yields CDR1 MNHEY and CDR2 SVGAGI. V gave up 2 bases and J gave up 5 bases, with 10 bases separating them. The CDR3 has 14 residues. CDR3 protein: CASSYLGPNNEQFF. The CDR3 bases are TGTGCCAGCAGTTACCTCGGGCCCAACAATGAGCAGTTCTTC.

The CDR3 nucleotides read TGTGCCAGTAGTATAGACTTTTGGACAGGGTATTCTGGGGAGCTGTTTTTT. Its protein is CASSIDFWTGYSGELFF. The chain combines TRBV19 with TRBJ2-2; 8 bases line up with TRBD1. After removal of 0 bases from V and 8 bases from J, the junction contained 11 bases not matched to a gene. The CDR3 has 17 amino acids. Germline V gives CDR1 LNHDA, CDR2 SQIVND (reference sequence).

The chain carries TRBV7-9 and TRBJ2-1; D is perhaps TRBD2 (6 bases). Per the germline V gene, CDR1 is SEHNR and CDR2 is FQNEAQ (reference sequence). This CDR3 contains 16 residues. V was trimmed by 6 bases and J by 8 bases, leaving 23 bases between them. The DNA of the CDR3 is TGTGCCAGCAGATTCACAGCGGGCGTGGCTGTTGATGAGCAGTTCTTC. Translated, it gives CASRFTAGVAVDEQFF. The full variable domain, in which reference TRBV7-9 and TRBJ2-1 provide the parts outside the CDR3, is DTGVSQNPRHKITKRGQNVTFRCDPISEHNRLYWYRQTLGQGPEFLTYFQNEAQLEKSRLLSDRFSAERPKGSFSTLEIQRTEQGDSAMYLCASRFTAGVAVDEQFFGPGTRLTVL.

This chain joins TRBV7-2 and TRBJ1-3; 10 bases line up with TRBD1. V shed 0 bases, J shed 1 base, and the junction held 12 bases outside the gene matches. Germline values: CDR1 SGHTA, CDR2 FQGNSA. This CDR3 spans 20 amino acids. Here the CDR3 DNA reads TGTGCCAGCAGCTTAGCCCGGGACAGGGGTCCAAAAAAATCTGGAAACACCATATATTTT. This codes for CASSLARDRGPKKSGNTIYF.

The gene calls are TRBV30 and TRBJ2-5; 7 positions match TRBD2. V gave up 2 bases and J gave up 2 bases; unmatched junction bases: 11. Germline V gene lookup returns CDR1 GTSNPN and CDR2 SVGIG (reference sequence). The CDR3 has 16 amino acids. CDR3 DNA sequence: TGTGCCTGGAGTTTTCTAAAAGGACTAGGACAAGAGACCCAGTACTTC. It codes for CAWSFLKGLGQETQYF. Filled out from reference TRBV30 and TRBJ2-5, the complete variable domain reads SQTIHQWPATLVQPVGSPLSLECTVEGTSNPNLYWYRQAAGRGLQLLFYSVGIGQISSEVPQNLSASRPQDRQFILSSKKLLLSDSGFYLCAWSFLKGLGQETQYFGPGTRLLVL.

V gene TRBV5-5 combines with J gene TRBJ2-7, with 7 nucleotides matching TRBD2. The V gene end was trimmed by 4 bases and the J gene end by 1 base; junction bases not matched to a gene: 14. From germline, CDR1 is SGHKS and CDR2 YYEKEE (reference sequence). This CDR3 spans 17 amino acids. CDR3 protein: CASSPLSDSGFSYEQYF. The CDR3 nucleotides read TGTGCCAGCAGCCCCCTGTCAGATAGCGGGTTTTCCTACGAGCAGTACTTC.

The chain combines TRBV14 with TRBJ2-3, with TRBD2 as a possible D gene (6 bases). Trimming pared 2 bases from V and 2 bases from J, leaving 11 bases between. Germline V gives CDR1 SGHDN, CDR2 FVKESK. The CDR3 has 15 residues. The CDR3 sequence: CASSQRRGFTDTQYF. CDR3 nucleotide sequence: TGTGCCAGCAGCCAAAGGAGGGGTTTCACAGATACGCAGTATTTT.

The chain couples TRBV30 to TRBJ1-1; D is ambiguous. Trimming took off 6 bases at V and 5 bases at J, with 13 bases between the two ends. Germline V lookup: CDR1 GTSNPN, CDR2 SVGIG (reference sequence). The CDR3 contains 12 residues. The CDR3 protein is CACTRLLTEAFF. For the CDR3, the DNA is TGTGCCTGCACGCGCCTTTTGACTGAAGCTTTCTTT.

V usage is TRBV6-6 and J usage is TRBJ1-2; D is ambiguous. This CDR3 is built from 14 residues. Trimming took off 0 bases at V and 5 bases at J, with 10 bases between the two ends. Germline CDR1 and CDR2: MNHNY and SVGAGI (reference sequence). The DNA of the CDR3 is TGTGCCAGCAGTTACTCGGGGATACTTTATGGCTACACCTTC. Amino acids: CASSYSGILYGYTF.

The chain is built from TRBV29-1 and TRBJ1-3; 7 bases are a match to TRBD1. The junction had 6 bases not matched to a gene; V was cut back by 7 bases and J by 0 bases. CDR1 is SQVTM and CDR2 is ANQGSEA in the germline V gene. CDR3 size: 14 residues. DNA of the CDR3: TGCAGCGCTCAGGGACAGAGCTCTGGAAACACCATATATTTT. Translated, it gives CSAQGQSSGNTIYF. Complete variable domain (other parts from reference TRBV29-1 and TRBJ1-3): SAVISQKPSRDICQRGTSLTIQCQVDSQVTMMFWYRQQPGQSLTLIATANQGSEATYESGFVIDKFPISRPNLTFSTLTVSNMSPEDSSIYLCSAQGQSSGNTIYFGEGSWLTVV.

The chain has TRBV7-9 and TRBJ2-7, with D possibly matching TRBD2 (6 bases). Germline V gene data show CDR1 as SEHNR and CDR2 as FQNEAQ (reference sequence). The CDR3 length is 15 residues. V lost 1 base and J 2 bases, leaving 12 bases between the germline ends. In DNA, the CDR3 is TGTGCCAGCAGCTTAGTTCCTAGCGTAGCCTACGAGCAGTACTTC. Translation: CASSLVPSVAYEQYF.

This chain connects TRBV7-9 to TRBJ1-2, with 7 bases fitting TRBD1. The germline V gene encodes CDR1 SEHNR and CDR2 FQNEAQ (reference sequence). With V trimmed by 4 bases and J by 2 bases, 10 bases remained unmatched. The CDR3 length is 16 residues. Here the CDR3 reads CASSSTHRGANYGYTF. DNA for the CDR3: TGTGCCAGCAGCTCGACCCACAGGGGCGCGAACTATGGCTACACCTTC.

The rearrangement links TRBV27 to TRBJ1-1; a possible D gene is TRBD1 (5 bases). Trimming shortened V by 5 bases and J by 0 bases, and 13 bases separated the two germline ends. CDR1 is MNHEY, CDR2 SMNVEV, per germline (reference sequence). This CDR3 spans 15 amino acids. The CDR3 nucleotides read TGTGCCAGCAGTCCACAGGTGAGGGTGAACACTGAAGCTTTCTTT. This gives the protein CASSPQVRVNTEAFF.

The V and J genes are TRBV14 and TRBJ2-5; the D is unclear. The CDR3 loop spans 13 amino acids. Per germline, CDR1 SGHDN and CDR2 FVKESK. V was trimmed by 4 bases and J by 4 bases, leaving 10 bases between them. The CDR3 bases are TGTGCCAGCAGCCCCTCCTCCGGAGAGACCCAGTACTTC. Amino acid sequence: CASSPSSGETQYF. Drawing the rest from reference TRBV14 and TRBJ2-5, the complete variable domain is EAGVTQFPSHSVIEKGQTVTLRCDPISGHDNLYWYRRVMGKEIKFLLHFVKESKQDESGMPNNRFLAERTGGTYSTLKVQPAELEDSGVYFCASSPSSGETQYFGPGTRLLVL.

The chain couples TRBV29-1 to TRBJ2-3, with D perhaps matching TRBD1 (6 bases). Trimming left V 5 bases short and J 3 bases short, with 9 bases between. This CDR3 contains 12 residues. Germline-derived CDR1 and CDR2 are SQVTM and ANQGSEA. The CDR3 reads CSVTGFTDTQYF. For the CDR3, the DNA is TGCAGCGTTACAGGGTTTACAGATACGCAGTATTTT.

The V call is TRBV29-1, the J call TRBJ1-2; no reliable D call. The CDR3 length is 12 residues. Trimming took off 4 bases at V and 7 bases at J, with 13 bases between the two ends. Germline CDR1 is SQVTM and CDR2 is ANQGSEA. The chain's CDR3 is CSVADGEGGYTF. The CDR3 bases are TGCAGCGTTGCTGACGGGGAAGGTGGCTACACCTTC.

The chain joins TRBV5-1 to TRBJ2-5, with 10 bases aligning to TRBD2. CDR3 size: 17 residues. Germline CDR1 SGHRS, CDR2 YFSETQ. Germline trimming cut 1 base from V and 5 bases from J; bases unmatched to any gene: 11. The CDR3 reads CASSLTLLAGVEETQYF. Here the CDR3 DNA reads TGCGCCAGCAGCTTGACACTCCTAGCGGGAGTGGAGGAGACCCAGTACTTC. The full variable domain, rest sourced from reference TRBV5-1 and TRBJ2-5, is KAGVTQTPRYLIKTRGQQVTLSCSPISGHRSVSWYQQTPGQGLQFLFEYFSETQRNKGNFPGRFSGRQFSNSRSEMNVSTLELGDSALYLCASSLTLLAGVEETQYFGPGTRLLVL.

The chain joins TRBV5-4 to TRBJ1-1; D is possibly TRBD1 (5 bases). Germline CDR1 SGHNT, CDR2 YYREEE (reference sequence). This CDR3 has 14 amino acids. Trimming took off 0 bases at V and 8 bases at J, with 14 bases between the two ends. CDR3 DNA: TGTGCCAGCAGCTTGGGGGGGGATTCACTCGAAGCTTTCTTT. Protein: CASSLGGDSLEAFF.